This entry is about one T cell receptor beta chain. Its antigen is not identified. This entry comes from a study of vaccination effects on CD4 cells after COVID-19. Study conclusions and caveats: Late post-vaccination samples showed marked contraction of infection- and vaccine-induced clones.

Sequenced by immunoSEQ multiplex PCR; TCRdb stores in-frame clones only, minus some. The sample has roughly 73,000 clones, roughly two thirds seen once; the top ten hold under 6%. This CDR3 contains 14 residues. V shed 2 bases and J shed 1 base, with 9 bases lying between them. Per the germline V gene, CDR1 is SGDLS and CDR2 is YYNGEE. ViraFEST assay sequencing came after antigen-specific CD4+ T cells were expanded with viral peptide pools. With approximately 9 days of culture completed, CD4+ T cells were isolated. This individual tested PCR-positive for SARS-CoV-2 infection between March and December 2020. For the negative control culture, a pool of HIV-1 Nef peptides was used. At days 3 and 7, half of the medium was exchanged for IL-2 medium.

The V gene is TRBV9, the J gene TRBJ2-5; no clear D gene. This specimen consisted of CD4+ T cells from PBMCs cultured with HIV peptides, obtained before COVID-19 vaccination. As for subset: HIV-1 Nef peptide pool negative control/reference culture. This sequence was found in a human donor who had a prior SARS-CoV-2 infection. The CDR3 reads CASSVSQTQETQYF. The CDR3 bases are TGTGCCAGCAGCGTGAGTCAGACCCAAGAGACCCAGTACTTC.